A single sample gave rise to the 32 T cell receptor beta chains below, sequenced in a study of blood T cell repertoires in COVID-19. Profiled with immunoSEQ multiplex PCR; TCRdb holds only in-frame clones, not every one. The table has approximately 12,000 clones, 82% seen once. The specimen sequenced was peripheral blood. The receptors were sampled from a human donor in a cohort sampled during active COVID-19.

The chain couples TRBV6-2 or TRBV6-3 to TRBJ2-2; 9 nucleotides align to TRBD1. The CDR3 length is 18 residues. J lost 1 base, V lost 2 bases, and 8 bases had no gene match. Germline V gene sequence: CDR1 MNHEY, CDR2 SVGEGT. The CDR3, as DNA: TGTGCCAGCAGTTACGGTGGATGGGGACAGGGGAACACCGGGGAGCTGTTTTTT. As protein: CASSYGGWGQGNTGELFF.

V usage is TRBV5-4 and J usage is TRBJ2-5; 7 nucleotides line up with TRBD1. The CDR3 runs 14 residues. Germline trimming cut 4 bases from V and 3 bases from J; bases unmatched to any gene: 6. Germline lookup yields CDR1 SGHNT and CDR2 YYREEE (reference sequence). The DNA for the CDR3 is TGTGCCAGCAGCGGACGGACAGGAGAAGAGACCCAGTACTTC. This codes for CASSGRTGEETQYF.

V gene TRBV24-1 combines with J gene TRBJ1-2, with 10 nucleotides matching TRBD1. Looked up from germline, CDR1 is KGHDR and CDR2 is SFDVKD. With V trimmed by 9 bases and J by 8 bases, 8 bases remained unmatched. The CDR3 length is 13 residues. In DNA, the CDR3 is TGTGCCACCGCCTCGGGACAGGGGACGGGCTACACCTTC. It translates to CATASGQGTGYTF.

The rearrangement links TRBV11-1 to TRBJ2-5; 7 nucleotides agree with TRBD2. Trimming at V came to 4 bases and at J to 5 bases, leaving 10 bases not matched to a gene. CDR3 length: 15 amino acids. Germline CDR1 SGHAT, CDR2 FQDESV (reference sequence). CDR3 residues: CASSYASSGAETQYF. The CDR3 nucleotides are TGTGCCAGCAGCTATGCGTCGAGCGGGGCCGAGACCCAGTACTTC.

The V and J genes are TRBV3-1 (or the pseudogene TRBV3-2) and TRBJ1-2; 8 bases line up with TRBD1. The J segment lost 5 bases and the V segment lost 3 bases, leaving 14 bases of the junction unmatched. Germline-derived CDR1 and CDR2 are LGHDT and YNNKEL (reference sequence). The CDR3 extends over 17 amino acids. CDR3 DNA: TGTGCCAGCAGCCAGGATCCCCAGGGGGCGGAAATATATGGCTACACCTTC. Protein product: CASSQDPQGAEIYGYTF.

This sequence joins TRBV19 and TRBJ1-2, with a tentative D call TRBD1 (6 bases). This CDR3 is built from 16 residues. V lost 4 bases to trimming and J lost 5 bases, with 20 bases between them. Germline lookup yields CDR1 LNHDA and CDR2 SQIVND (reference sequence). The chain's CDR3 is CASSNLHRDLGYGYTF. CDR3 DNA: TGTGCCAGTAGTAACCTTCACAGGGATTTAGGATATGGCTACACCTTC. Based on the CDR3 plus reference TRBV19 and TRBJ1-2, the full variable domain is DGGITQSPKYLFRKEGQNVTLSCEQNLNHDAMYWYRQDPGQGLRLIYYSQIVNDFQKGDIAEGYSVSREKKESFPLTVTSAQKNPTAFYLCASSNLHRDLGYGYTFGSGTRLTVV.

The chain uses TRBV28 and TRBJ1-6, with no clear D. Trimming left V 5 bases short and J 4 bases short, with 12 bases between. The germline gives CDR1 MDHEN, CDR2 SYDVKM. The CDR3 contains 15 residues. CDR3 in DNA: TGTGCCAGCAGTGCCCGGAGGTCATATAATTCACCCCTCCACTTT. Translating it yields CASSARRSYNSPLHF.

V usage is TRBV3-1 (or the pseudogene TRBV3-2) and J usage is TRBJ2-7; D gene uncertain. Trimming stripped 3 bases from V and 4 bases from J, with 7 bases between. Germline CDR1 is LGHDT and CDR2 is YNNKEL (reference sequence). The CDR3 spans 12 residues. The CDR3 loop reads CASSHSTYEQYF. In DNA, the CDR3 is TGTGCCAGCAGCCATTCCACTTACGAGCAGTACTTC.

The V gene is TRBV5-5, the J gene TRBJ2-1; D may be TRBD2 (5 bases). V gave up 2 bases and J gave up 0 bases, with 12 bases separating them. Looked up from germline, CDR1 is SGHKS and CDR2 is YYEKEE (reference sequence). This CDR3 is built from 16 residues. The CDR3 DNA sequence: TGTGCCAGCAGCTTTTCCATGGGGAGCTCCTACAATGAGCAGTTCTTC. Encoded protein: CASSFSMGSSYNEQFF. The full variable domain, its missing parts supplied by reference TRBV5-5 and TRBJ2-1, is DAGVTQSPTHLIKTRGQQVTLRCSPISGHKSVSWYQQVLGQGPQFIFQYYEKEERGRGNFPDRFSARQFPNYSSELNVNALLLGDSALYLCASSFSMGSSYNEQFFGPGTRLTVL.

Here the CDR3 DNA reads TGTGCCAGCAGTTACTCACGGTTCTCCTACGAGCAGTACTTC. It codes for CASSYSRFSYEQYF. The V and J genes are TRBV6-5 and TRBJ2-7; D is unclear. Between the trimmed V and J ends, which lost 0 bases and 0 bases, there was a span of 6 bases. Germline-derived CDR1 and CDR2 are MNHEY and SVGAGI. The CDR3 spans 14 residues.

The chain employs TRBV5-1 and TRBJ1-1; 9 nucleotides match TRBD1. V shed 3 bases, J shed 3 bases, and the junction held 3 bases outside the gene matches. CDR1 SGHRS and CDR2 YFSETQ come from the germline V gene. This CDR3 has 14 residues. The CDR3, as DNA: TGCGCCAGCAGCTCGGGACAGGGTGACACTGAAGCTTTCTTT. Its protein product is CASSSGQGDTEAFF.

This chain joins TRBV18 and TRBJ2-1; 11 bases are shared with TRBD2. The V segment lost 5 bases and the J segment 8 bases; nucleotides outside the gene matches: 8. Germline CDR1 reads KGHSH; CDR2 reads LQKENI. This CDR3 is 15 amino acids long. The CDR3 protein is CASSSLAGGAYEQFF. The CDR3 nucleotides are TGTGCCAGCTCATCTTTAGCGGGGGGGGCCTATGAGCAGTTCTTC. The variable domain in full, with the rest retrieved from reference TRBV18 and TRBJ2-1, is NAGVMQNPRHLVRRRGQEARLRCSPMKGHSHVYWYRQLPEEGLKFMVYLQKENIIDESGMPKERFSAEFPKEGPSILRIQQVVRGDSAAYFCASSSLAGGAYEQFFGPGTRLTVL.

The V and J genes are TRBV19 and TRBJ2-3; 11 bases match TRBD2. Germline V gene lookup returns CDR1 LNHDA and CDR2 SQIVND (reference sequence). V lost 3 bases to trimming and J lost 5 bases; unmatched junction nucleotides: 7. The CDR3 length is 16 residues. The chain's CDR3 is CASSIYSGGARDTQYF. The CDR3 bases are TGTGCCAGTAGTATTTATAGCGGGGGGGCGAGAGATACGCAGTATTTT.

This clone has only a few counts. The chain recombines TRBV7-9 with TRBJ2-7; TRBD1 matches at 7 bases. The CDR3 runs to 12 residues. Per the germline V gene, CDR1 is SEHNR and CDR2 is FQNEAQ (reference sequence). V trimming: 4 bases; J trimming: 5 bases; junction bases outside the gene matches: 2. CDR3 coding DNA: TGTGCCAGCAGCTACAGGGGTAACGAGCAGTACTTC. This gives the protein CASSYRGNEQYF.

This clone was observed once. The chain joins TRBV7-6 to TRBJ2-1, with TRBD2 identical over 13 bases. The CDR3 length is 17 residues. The trim removed 2 bases at V and 2 bases at J, leaving 3 bases unmatched. In germline, CDR1 is SGHVS, CDR2 FNYEAQ. Here the CDR3 DNA reads TGTGCCAGCAGCTTATACGGGACTAGCGGGACCTACAATGAGCAGTTCTTC. Translating gives CASSLYGTSGTYNEQFF.

This clone appeared a few times. The chain couples TRBV11-2 to TRBJ2-2; 10 bases map to TRBD1. CDR1 SGHAT and CDR2 FQNNGV come from the germline V gene. The CDR3 is 17 residues long. Trimming removed 6 bases from V and 6 bases from J; junction bases left unmatched: 13. In nucleotides, the CDR3 is TGTGCCAGCAGATCCTCACTTCCCGGGACAGGGGCCGGGGAGCTGTTTTTT. Its translation is CASRSSLPGTGAGELFF.

The chain uses TRBV27 and TRBJ1-1, with D maybe TRBD1 (5 bases). Germline V gene data show CDR1 as MNHEY and CDR2 as SMNVEV (reference sequence). This CDR3 comprises 13 residues. Trimming left V 6 bases short and J 5 bases short, with 13 bases between. CDR3 sequence (DNA): TGTGCCAGCAGCCTAGACAGTTTAACTGAAGCTTTCTTT. This codes for CASSLDSLTEAFF.

The V and J genes are TRBV30 and TRBJ1-2; the D gene is possibly TRBD1 (5 bases). The CDR3 extends over 16 amino acids. The V gene lost 3 bases and the J gene lost 4 bases, with 21 bases spanning the gap. From germline, CDR1 is GTSNPN and CDR2 SVGIG (reference sequence). The CDR3 DNA follows: TGTGCCTGGAGCGCACCGGGACTCCCTGAGGGCTATGGCTACACCTTC. This encodes CAWSAPGLPEGYGYTF. Drawing the rest from reference TRBV30 and TRBJ1-2, the complete variable domain is SQTIHQWPATLVQPVGSPLSLECTVEGTSNPNLYWYRQAAGRGLQLLFYSVGIGQISSEVPQNLSASRPQDRQFILSSKKLLLSDSGFYLCAWSAPGLPEGYGYTFGSGTRLTVV.

The gene calls are TRBV28 and TRBJ2-3; 8 positions agree with TRBD1. Germline loops: CDR1 MDHEN, CDR2 SYDVKM. With 4 bases clipped from V and 3 bases from J, the junction kept 12 bases outside the gene matches. The CDR3 runs 17 residues. CDR3 sequence: CASSSRTGKLGTDTQYF. CDR3 coding DNA: TGTGCCAGCAGTTCCCGGACAGGGAAGTTGGGGACAGATACGCAGTATTTT.

This clone was seen only a few times. The V and J genes are TRBV30 and TRBJ1-6; D is perhaps TRBD1 (5 bases). The V end was cut by 3 bases, the J end by 7 bases, with 22 bases between. Germline V gives CDR1 GTSNPN, CDR2 SVGIG (reference sequence). The CDR3 loop spans 17 amino acids. The CDR3 is CAWSPYDWGVPNSPLHF. CDR3 coding DNA: TGTGCCTGGAGCCCCTATGATTGGGGCGTCCCGAATTCACCCCTCCACTTT.

V is TRBV14 and J is TRBJ1-1, with unresolved D. There are 16 residues in the CDR3. Trimming took 4 bases from V and 3 from J, leaving 18 bases between them. CDR1 and CDR2 (germline): SGHDN, FVKESK. For the CDR3, the DNA is TGTGCCAGCAGCCCCTCTGGAGGGAATCAGTACACTGAAGCTTTCTTT. It specifies CASSPSGGNQYTEAFF. The full variable domain, with the rest looked up from reference TRBV14 and TRBJ1-1, is EAGVTQFPSHSVIEKGQTVTLRCDPISGHDNLYWYRRVMGKEIKFLLHFVKESKQDESGMPNNRFLAERTGGTYSTLKVQPAELEDSGVYFCASSPSGGNQYTEAFFGQGTRLTVV.

The chain carries TRBV6-1 and TRBJ1-2, with 7 bases matching TRBD1. This CDR3 has 14 residues. Germline lookup yields CDR1 MNHNS and CDR2 SASEGT. V was pared by 1 base and J by 8 bases, with 7 bases of the junction left unmatched. This CDR3 reads CASSEDRGRFGYTF. Written as DNA, the CDR3 is TGTGCCAGCAGTGAAGACAGGGGCCGATTCGGCTACACCTTC.

The V gene is TRBV7-9, the J gene TRBJ2-7; 8 bases align to TRBD1. This CDR3 has 17 amino acids. Germline assignment: CDR1 SEHNR and CDR2 FQNEAQ (reference sequence). Unmatched junction bases numbered 12, after V lost 0 bases and J lost 5 bases. CDR3 sequence (DNA): TGTGCCAGCAGCTTAGCGATCAGAAACAGGGGGAACCACGAGCAGTACTTC. Amino acid sequence: CASSLAIRNRGNHEQYF. Supplemented by reference TRBV7-9 and TRBJ2-7, the full variable domain reads DTGVSQNPRHKITKRGQNVTFRCDPISEHNRLYWYRQTLGQGPEFLTYFQNEAQLEKSRLLSDRFSAERPKGSFSTLEIQRTEQGDSAMYLCASSLAIRNRGNHEQYFGPGTRLTVT.

The chain uses TRBV7-9 and TRBJ2-5, with a possible D match to TRBD2 (6 bases). V lost 3 bases and J 5 bases, leaving 16 bases between the germline ends. The CDR3 sequence is 15 residues long. Germline V gene sequence: CDR1 SEHNR, CDR2 FQNEAQ (reference sequence). The CDR3 sequence: CASSFLGGAFETQYF. The CDR3 nucleotides are TGTGCCAGCAGCTTCCTTGGAGGGGCTTTTGAGACCCAGTACTTC. Combining the CDR3 with reference TRBV7-9 and TRBJ2-5 gives the whole variable domain DTGVSQNPRHKITKRGQNVTFRCDPISEHNRLYWYRQTLGQGPEFLTYFQNEAQLEKSRLLSDRFSAERPKGSFSTLEIQRTEQGDSAMYLCASSFLGGAFETQYFGPGTRLLVL.

The V and J genes are TRBV9 and TRBJ1-5, with D unresolved. Germline assignment: CDR1 SGDLS and CDR2 YYNGEE. This CDR3 is 12 amino acids long. V gave up 7 bases and J gave up 6 bases, with 11 bases separating them. The CDR3 loop reads CASGKELQPQHF. CDR3 bases: TGTGCCAGCGGAAAGGAGCTTCAGCCCCAGCATTTT.

This chain links TRBV12-5 with TRBJ1-6; no firm D call. CDR3 size: 13 residues. V was shortened by 8 bases and J by 1 base, with 6 bases between the two germline ends. From germline, CDR1 is LGHNT and CDR2 FRNRAP. The CDR3 DNA reads TGTGCTAGTAAGAGGTCCTATAATTCACCCCTCCACTTT. Translation gives CASKRSYNSPLHF.

The V and J genes are TRBV5-4 and TRBJ2-6; D is ambiguous. CDR1 and CDR2 from the germline V gene are SGHNT and YYREEE (reference sequence). The CDR3 is 15 residues long. Trimming stripped 4 bases from V and 0 bases from J, with 8 bases between. CDR3: CASSIDSSGANVLTF. CDR3 in DNA: TGTGCCAGCAGCATAGATAGCTCTGGGGCCAACGTCCTGACTTTC.

This chain connects TRBV20-1 to TRBJ2-7, with unresolved D. Trimming pared 3 bases from V and 4 bases from J, leaving 16 bases between. The germline V gene encodes CDR1 DFQATT and CDR2 SNEGSKA (reference sequence). This CDR3 contains 14 residues. Here the CDR3 reads CSASRQARLYEQYF. The CDR3 nucleotides are TGCAGTGCTAGTAGGCAGGCGCGTTTATACGAGCAGTACTTC.

This clone was found a few times. In the same sample, other DNA sequences code for this CDR3. The rearrangement joins TRBV4-2 to TRBJ2-5, with TRBD2 matching over 12 bases. The CDR3 has 16 amino acids. V shed 4 bases, J shed 0 bases, and the junction held 3 bases outside the gene matches. Germline V gene sequence: CDR1 LGHNA, CDR2 YNFKEQ. The DNA of the CDR3 is TGTGCCAGCAGCCGTGGGACTAGCGGGTACCAAGAGACCCAGTACTTC. Protein sequence: CASSRGTSGYQETQYF.

In this sample, this clone turned up a few times. The chain combines TRBV30 with TRBJ2-3; the match to TRBD2 covers 7 bases. The CDR3 extends over 16 amino acids. J lost 2 bases, V lost 2 bases, and 10 bases had no gene match. Germline lookup yields CDR1 GTSNPN and CDR2 SVGIG (reference sequence). The CDR3 sequence: CAWSRKTSDYTDTQYF. The CDR3 DNA reads TGTGCCTGGAGTCGGAAAACTAGCGACTACACAGATACGCAGTATTTT.

The chain joins TRBV24-1 to TRBJ1-2; 11 nucleotides match TRBD1. The CDR3 runs 15 residues. With V trimmed by 2 bases and J by 4 bases, 2 bases remained unmatched. Germline V gene sequence: CDR1 KGHDR, CDR2 SFDVKD. The CDR3 region is CATSDSGTGGYGYTF. CDR3 DNA sequence: TGTGCCACCAGTGATTCCGGGACAGGGGGCTATGGCTACACCTTC.

This sequence joins TRBV5-4 and TRBJ2-7, with 9 positions matching TRBD1. The CDR3 runs 17 residues. The V and J ends lost 0 bases and 4 bases, in that order; junction bases with no gene match: 11. Germline V gene sequence: CDR1 SGHNT, CDR2 YYREEE (reference sequence). The CDR3 loop reads CASSLALGTGSHYEQYF. The DNA for the CDR3 is TGTGCCAGCAGCTTGGCACTGGGGACAGGGTCACATTACGAGCAGTACTTC.